A selection of T cell receptor beta chains follows, all from one sample in a study of OX40 agonist ivuxolimab in advanced cancers. Assay: immunoSEQ multiplex PCR; the TCRdb copy retains only in-frame clones and omits some. The sample lists about 82,000 clones, around nine tenths seen once, with roughly 0.65% in the top ten. The source material was CD4+ or CD8+ T cells sorted from blood, sampled in a trial of the OX40 agonist ivuxolimab. Receptors were obtained from an adult with an advanced solid tumor such as melanoma, head and neck, liver or kidney cancer. The CDR3 runs from the conserved cysteine through the conserved F or W. The D gene is left open where the match is weak. Some rows have no size entry. The others give once, few or many, or a class for an expanded clone.

d_call,v_call,clone_size,j_call,cdr3_aa,cdr3_nt
-,TRBV18,-,TRBJ2-3,CASSPPGTDTQYF,TGTGCCAGCTCACCACCGGGCACAGATACGCAGTATTTT
TRBD1,TRBV27,few,TRBJ1-1,CASSAVDRGGTEAFF,TGTGCCAGCAGTGCGGTGGACAGGGGAGGCACTGAAGCTTTCTTT
TRBD1,TRBV7-8,-,TRBJ1-5,CASSRPGQASNQPQHF,TGTGCCAGCAGCCGGCCGGGACAGGCCAGCAATCAGCCCCAGCATTTT
TRBD1,TRBV11-2,-,TRBJ2-5,CASSLAGQGAETQYF,TGTGCCAGCAGCTTAGCCGGACAGGGGGCAGAGACCCAGTACTTC
-,TRBV23-1,-,TRBJ2-7,CASSQEKPRGDKFYEQYF,TGCGCCAGCAGTCAAGAGAAACCTAGGGGGGACAAGTTCTACGAGCAGTACTTC
-,TRBV2,-,TRBJ1-1,CASWGGGPAEAFF,TGTGCCAGCTGGGGGGGAGGGCCCGCTGAAGCTTTCTTT
-,TRBV6-1,-,TRBJ1-2,CASMRQYYGYTF,TGTGCCAGCATGAGACAATACTATGGCTACACCTTC
-,TRBV29-1,-,TRBJ2-3,CSVGQHTDTQYF,TGCAGCGTAGGACAGCACACAGATACGCAGTATTTT
TRBD1,TRBV7-9,-,TRBJ1-5,CASSPTKGTGEGQPQHF,TGTGCCAGCAGCCCCACGAAGGGGACAGGGGAAGGTCAGCCCCAGCATTTT
-,TRBV14,-,TRBJ2-1,CASSQDRHEQFF,TGTGCCAGCAGCCAAGATAGGCATGAGCAGTTCTTC
TRBD1,TRBV4-1,-,TRBJ2-7,CASSQEGSGTGFYEQYF,TGCGCCAGCAGCCAAGAGGGCTCAGGGACAGGGTTCTACGAGCAGTACTTC
-,TRBV11-2,-,TRBJ2-7,CASSLVALGEQYF,TGTGCCAGCAGCTTAGTGGCTCTGGGTGAGCAGTACTTC
-,TRBV9,-,TRBJ2-3,CASSPTRGDRATDTQYF,TGTGCCAGCAGCCCCACTAGGGGGGACCGAGCAACAGATACGCAGTATTTT